This T cell receptor beta chain originates from a study of identifying expanded T cells in peripheral blood. The germline gives CDR1 MNHEY, CDR2 SVGAGI. Trimming cost V 4 bases and J 5 bases, with 14 bases left between them. The CDR3 sequence is 14 residues long. Worth noting for this clone: Antigen unknown.

General study points: Technical replicates showed roughly 1.2 changed clones; around two weeks about 16; four weeks 19. Variance in clone template counts between roughly two-week samples significantly increased with total template count across all healthy donors.

Sequenced by immunoSEQ multiplex PCR; TCRdb stores in-frame clones only, minus some. The sample lists about 89,000 clones, 86% occurring once. The gene calls are TRBV6-5 and TRBJ2-5; D gene ambiguous. The TCR sequence derives from a person aged 18 to 70 in good health. The sequenced sample consisted of blood. CDR3: CASSSGFQRETQYF. The CDR3 DNA follows: TGTGCCAGCAGTTCTGGATTTCAAAGGGAGACCCAGTACTTC.